These T cell receptor beta chains were read from a single sample in a study of T-cell reconstitution after alpha-beta-depleted transplantation in children. TCRdb fed the PCR reads into MiXCR, producing one record per CDR3 protein. This sample has 75,000 to 80,000 distinct CDR3 sequences, with over 15% found just once. Sequencing was performed on PBMCs, mostly from graft donor cells, taken 360 days after TCRalphabeta/CD19-depleted stem cell transplant. All receptors derive from a male patient aged 2-10 years who had a stem cell transplant for acute lymphoblastic leukemia, so the T cells may come from the graft donor. Each CDR3 is given with its conserved first and last residue. D genes are given only for firm matches. Clone sizes are given selectively: once, few, many, or a class where the clone is expanded.

V: TRBV5-1; size: -; D: TRBD1; J: TRBJ2-5; CDR3: CASSLRTGVYQETQYF; DNA: TGCGCCAGCAGCTTGCGGACAGGGGTCTACCAAGAGACCCAGTACTTC
V: TRBV20-1; size: -; D: -; J: TRBJ2-7; CDR3: CSARWWATYEQYF; DNA: TGCAGTGCTAGGTGGTGGGCGACCTACGAGCAGTACTTC
V: TRBV6-5; size: once; D: -; J: TRBJ2-6; CDR3: CASSYSRAGANVLTF; DNA: TGTGCCAGCAGTTACTCCAGGGCTGGGGCCAACGTCCTGACTTTC
V: TRBV20-1; size: few; D: -; J: TRBJ2-3; CDR3: CSARAQSTQYF; DNA: TGCAGTGCTAGAGCGCAGTCTACGCAGTATTTT
V: TRBV12-3/TRBV12-4; size: few; D: TRBD1; J: TRBJ1-1; CDR3: CAFSLVWGGQLGNTEAFF; DNA: TGTGCCTTCAGTTTAGTATGGGGGGGACAGTTGGGGAACACTGAAGCTTTCTTT
V: TRBV12-3/TRBV12-4; size: -; D: -; J: TRBJ1-1; CDR3: CTISFHHTEAFF; DNA: TGTACCATCAGTTTTCACCACACTGAAGCTTTCTTT
V: TRBV10-3; size: few; D: -; J: TRBJ2-1; CDR3: CAISESIRGGEQFF; DNA: TGTGCCATCAGTGAGTCGATTCGTGGGGGTGAGCAGTTCTTC
V: TRBV12-3/TRBV12-4; size: few; D: -; J: TRBJ2-1; CDR3: CASSFSPLYNEQFF; DNA: TGTGCCAGCAGTTTCTCCCCCCTATACAATGAGCAGTTCTTC
V: TRBV5-1; size: few; D: TRBD2; J: TRBJ2-7; CDR3: CASSFWAGGPYEQYF; DNA: TGCGCCAGCAGCTTCTGGGCGGGAGGGCCCTACGAGCAGTACTTC
V: TRBV25-1; size: few; D: TRBD2; J: TRBJ2-2; CDR3: CASSEFGSGSPSNTGELFF; DNA: TGTGCCAGCAGTGAATTCGGTAGCGGGAGCCCATCGAACACCGGGGAGCTGTTTTTT
V: TRBV10-1; size: few; D: -; J: TRBJ1-1; CDR3: CASSESWGTAFF; DNA: TGCGCCAGCAGTGAGTCATGGGGAACGGCTTTCTTT
V: TRBV18; size: few; D: -; J: TRBJ1-5; CDR3: CASSPRGGFNQPQHF; DNA: TGTGCCAGCTCACCAAGAGGGGGATTTAATCAGCCCCAGCATTTT
V: TRBV10-2; size: many; D: -; J: TRBJ2-7; CDR3: CASSDPAGSSYEQYF; DNA: TGCGCCAGCAGTGACCCAGCGGGTAGCTCCTACGAGCAGTACTTC
V: TRBV18; size: many; D: -; J: TRBJ1-1; CDR3: CASSPPGGRTEAFF; DNA: TGTGCCAGCTCACCTCCGGGGGGGCGTACTGAAGCTTTCTTT
V: TRBV13; size: -; D: TRBD2; J: TRBJ2-1; CDR3: CASSSGTSGRARFEQFF; DNA: TGTGCCAGCAGCTCAGGGACTAGCGGGAGGGCCCGGTTTGAGCAGTTCTTC
V: TRBV19; size: few; D: TRBD2; J: TRBJ2-7; CDR3: CASSPGGVSYEQYF; DNA: TGTGCCAGTAGTCCCGGGGGGGTCTCCTACGAGCAGTACTTC
V: TRBV20-1; size: once; D: -; J: TRBJ2-7; CDR3: CSARDRAVGGSGEQYF; DNA: TGCAGTGCTAGGGACAGAGCGGTAGGAGGTAGCGGCGAGCAGTACTTC
V: TRBV4-2; size: many; D: TRBD2; J: TRBJ2-3; CDR3: CASSQLSSGSSTDTQYF; DNA: TGTGCCAGCAGCCAGCTCTCTAGCGGGAGTTCCACAGATACGCAGTATTTT
V: TRBV5-1; size: -; D: TRBD1; J: TRBJ2-4; CDR3: CASSLGDSSKNIQYF; DNA: TGCGCCAGCAGCTTGGGGGACAGTTCCAAAAACATTCAGTACTTC
V: TRBV5-1; size: many; D: -; J: TRBJ1-1; CDR3: CASSYHSSDTEAFF; DNA: TGCGCCAGCAGCTATCACTCGTCCGACACTGAAGCTTTCTTT
V: TRBV5-1; size: -; D: -; J: TRBJ2-3; CDR3: CATKVGQGRPDTQYF; DNA: TGCGCCACCAAGGTCGGCCAGGGGCGGCCAGATACGCAGTATTTT
V: TRBV2; size: -; D: -; J: TRBJ1-1; CDR3: CASAQPPWTVGTEAFF; DNA: TGTGCCAGCGCCCAACCCCCTTGGACAGTGGGGACTGAAGCTTTCTTT
V: TRBV12-3/TRBV12-4; size: many; D: -; J: TRBJ2-7; CDR3: CASSLYYEQYF; DNA: TGTGCCAGCAGTTTATACTACGAGCAGTACTTC